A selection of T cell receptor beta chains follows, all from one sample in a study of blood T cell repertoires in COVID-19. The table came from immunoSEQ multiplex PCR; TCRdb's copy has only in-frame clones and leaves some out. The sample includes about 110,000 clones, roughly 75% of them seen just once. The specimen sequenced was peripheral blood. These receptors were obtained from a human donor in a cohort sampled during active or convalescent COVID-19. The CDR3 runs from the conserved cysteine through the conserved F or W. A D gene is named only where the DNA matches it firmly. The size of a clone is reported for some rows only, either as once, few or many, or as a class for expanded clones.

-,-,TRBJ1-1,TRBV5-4,TGTGCCAGCAGCTCGGGGATGAACACTGAAGCTTTCTTT,CASSSGMNTEAFF
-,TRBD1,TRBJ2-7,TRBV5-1,TGCGCCAGCAGCCGGACAGGGGTGGACGAGCAGTACTTC,CASSRTGVDEQYF
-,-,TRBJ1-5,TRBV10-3,TGTGCCATCAGGGGTGACAGGAGCAATCAGCCCCAGCATTTT,CAIRGDRSNQPQHF
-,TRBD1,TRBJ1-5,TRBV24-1,TGTGCCACCAGTGAGAAAACAGGGGGTGGCAATCAGCCCCAGCATTTT,CATSEKTGGGNQPQHF
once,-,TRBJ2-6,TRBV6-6,TGTGCCAGCAGTTACGTTTCCCACCTAGGGGCCAACGTCCTGACTTTC,CASSYVSHLGANVLTF
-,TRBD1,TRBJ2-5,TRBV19,TGTGCCAGTAGTGATCCCGGGACAGGGGCCAAAGAGACCCAGTACTTC,CASSDPGTGAKETQYF
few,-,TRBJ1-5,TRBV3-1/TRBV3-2,TGTGCCAGCAGCCAAGACTTGGGGGCCAATCAGCCCCAGCATTTT,CASSQDLGANQPQHF
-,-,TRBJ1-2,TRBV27,TGTGCCAGCAGTTTAAAACCCCAGGGCTTCTATGGCTACACCTTC,CASSLKPQGFYGYTF
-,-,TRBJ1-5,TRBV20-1,TGCAGTGCTAGTATTGGGGGAGGACATCAGCCCCAGCATTTT,CSASIGGGHQPQHF
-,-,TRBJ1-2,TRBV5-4,TGTGCCAGCAGCCCGGGTCTCTCGGGTGGCTACACCTTC,CASSPGLSGGYTF
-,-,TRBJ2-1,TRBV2,TGTGCCAGCAGTATCGACTGGCGCAGCGGTAATGAGCAGTTCTTC,CASSIDWRSGNEQFF
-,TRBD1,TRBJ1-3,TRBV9,TGTGCCAGCAGCGCGGCAGGGGGTGCTGGAAACACCATATATTTT,CASSAAGGAGNTIYF
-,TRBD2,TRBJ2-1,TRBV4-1,TGCGCCAGCAGCCGGGGACGGTCCCTAGCGGGGGGTAGGGGTGAGCAGTTCTTC,CASSRGRSLAGGRGEQFF
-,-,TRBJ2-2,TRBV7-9,TGTGCCAGCAGCCCGTCTACCGGGGAGCTGTTTTTT,CASSPSTGELFF
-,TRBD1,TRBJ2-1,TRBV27,TGTGCCAGCAGTTTGGGGCTCTGGGGACAGAACAATGAGCAGTTCTTC,CASSLGLWGQNNEQFF
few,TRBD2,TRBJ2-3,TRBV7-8,TGTGCCAGCAGCTTATATAGCGGGAGGATGGCAGATACGCAGTATTTT,CASSLYSGRMADTQYF
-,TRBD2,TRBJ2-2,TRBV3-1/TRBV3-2,TGTGCCAGCAGCTTTCGACTAGCGGCGAACACCGGGGAGCTGTTTTTT,CASSFRLAANTGELFF
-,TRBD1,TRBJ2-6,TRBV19,TGTGCCAGTAGGAGGGTGGGGCCAGGGGGCCAACGCTCTGGGGCCAACGTCCTGACTTTC,CASRRVGPGGQRSGANVLTF
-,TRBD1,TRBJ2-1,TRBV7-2,TGTGCCAGCAGCACGAGGACAGGGCCTACCTCCTACAATGAGCAGTTCTTC,CASSTRTGPTSYNEQFF
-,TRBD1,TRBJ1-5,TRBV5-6,TGTGCCAGCAGCTTGGGACCGGGACAGGGGTTATTGCAGCCCCAGCATTTT,CASSLGPGQGLLQPQHF
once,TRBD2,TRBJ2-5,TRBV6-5,TGTGCCAGCAGGGGGGGGATGGAGGAGACCCAGTACTTC,CASRGGMEETQYF
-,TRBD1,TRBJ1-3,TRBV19,TGTGCCAGTAGACCGCGCGGGACAGGAGGTGACACCATATATTTT,CASRPRGTGGDTIYF